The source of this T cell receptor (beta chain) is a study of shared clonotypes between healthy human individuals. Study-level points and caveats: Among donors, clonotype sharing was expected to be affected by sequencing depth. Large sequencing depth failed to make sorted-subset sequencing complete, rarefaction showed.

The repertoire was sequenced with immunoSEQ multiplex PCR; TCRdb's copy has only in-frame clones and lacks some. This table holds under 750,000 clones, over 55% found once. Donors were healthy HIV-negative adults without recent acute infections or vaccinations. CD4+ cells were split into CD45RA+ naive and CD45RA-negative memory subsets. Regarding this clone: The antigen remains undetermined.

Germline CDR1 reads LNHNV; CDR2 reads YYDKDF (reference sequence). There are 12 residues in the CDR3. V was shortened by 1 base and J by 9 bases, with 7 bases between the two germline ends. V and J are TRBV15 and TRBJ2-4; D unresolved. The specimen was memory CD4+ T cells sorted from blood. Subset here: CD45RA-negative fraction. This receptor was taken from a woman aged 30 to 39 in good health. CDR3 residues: CATSRVLGIQYF. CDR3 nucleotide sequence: TGTGCCACCAGCAGAGTCTTGGGCATTCAGTACTTC.